The 2 T cell receptor beta chains listed next were all sequenced from one sample in a study of siplizumab effects on memory and regulatory T cells. TCRdb's copy holds only in-frame clones and misses some; the assay was immunoSEQ multiplex PCR. Here the sample spans around 110,000 clones, approximately 94% being singletons. Input material: non-Treg CD4+ T cells sorted from blood. The receptor set was obtained from a human donor in good health.

V is TRBV5-4 and J is TRBJ2-2; D is uncertain. The CDR3 spans 14 residues. Germline V lookup: CDR1 SGHNT, CDR2 YYREEE (reference sequence). V lost 2 bases, J lost 1 base, and 6 bases lay in between. The CDR3 DNA follows: TGTGCCAGCAGCTTCTGGCAGAACACCGGGGAGCTGTTTTTT. Amino acids: CASSFWQNTGELFF. Drawing the rest from reference TRBV5-4 and TRBJ2-2, the complete variable domain is ETGVTQSPTHLIKTRGQQVTLRCSSQSGHNTVSWYQQALGQGPQFIFQYYREEENGRGNFPPRFSGLQFPNYSSELNVNALELDDSALYLCASSFWQNTGELFFGEGSRLTVL.

The CDR3 DNA is TGTGCCAGCAGCTTCCCATTGAGGGAGCAGTACTTC. Protein product: CASSFPLREQYF. V gene TRBV7-9 combines with J gene TRBJ2-7, with D uncertain. With 3 bases removed from V and 7 bases from J, the gap between germline ends came to 10 bases. This CDR3 has 12 amino acids. Germline loops: CDR1 SEHNR, CDR2 FQNEAQ (reference sequence).